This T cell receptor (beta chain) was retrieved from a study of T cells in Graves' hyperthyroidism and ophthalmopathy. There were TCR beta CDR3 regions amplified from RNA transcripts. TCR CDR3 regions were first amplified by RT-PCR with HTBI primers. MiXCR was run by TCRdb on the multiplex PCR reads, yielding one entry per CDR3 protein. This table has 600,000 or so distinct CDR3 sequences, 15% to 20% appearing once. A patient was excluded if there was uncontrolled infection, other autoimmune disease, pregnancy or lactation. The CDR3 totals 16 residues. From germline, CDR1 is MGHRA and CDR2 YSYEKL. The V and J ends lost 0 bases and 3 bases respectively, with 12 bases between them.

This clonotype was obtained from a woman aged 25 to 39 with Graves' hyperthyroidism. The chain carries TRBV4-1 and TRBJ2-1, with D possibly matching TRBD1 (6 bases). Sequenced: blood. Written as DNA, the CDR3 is TGCGCCAGCAGCCAAGATGACAGGATTTTCTACAATGAGCAGTTCTTC. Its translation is CASSQDDRIFYNEQFF.